This T cell receptor (beta chain) is drawn from a study of vaccination and CD4 T cells after COVID-19. Sequenced with the Oncomine TCR Beta short-read assay was DNA taken from cultured CD4+ T cells. TCRdb reanalysed the PCR reads using MiXCR and keeps one entry per CDR3 protein. The sample has about 19,000 distinct CDR3 sequences, 23% seen once; the top ten hold about 8%. This sample's treatment: roughly ten-day PBMC culture with coronavirus spike peptide pools or control peptides (ViraFEST assay). V was cut by 2 bases and J by 4 bases, with 2 bases left in between. CDR3 length: 11 residues. Germline V CDR1 and CDR2: LNHNV, YYDKDF (reference sequence). This clonotype is judged medium-sized. The antigen is undetermined.

This chain connects TRBV15 to TRBJ1-1; D gene ambiguous. Sequenced sample: cultured CD4+ T cells from blood. This TCR derives from a human donor with COVID-19. Here the CDR3 DNA reads TGTGCCACCAGCAGAAGCACTGAAGCTTTCTTT. As protein: CATSRSTEAFF.